This T cell receptor beta chain was documented in a study of CD8 T cells in Susac syndrome. TCR beta from blood CD8+ and CD4+ T cells was sequenced. Negative isolation yielded the CD8+ and CD4+ T cells, while FACS enriched the TEMRA cells. Random hexamers served to reverse transcribe about 0.45 to 1 ug RNA. The immunoSEQ assay covered 54 Vbeta and 13 Jbeta segments for CDR3. TCRdb redid the calling of the immunoSEQ multiplex PCR reads with MiXCR, one entry per CDR3 protein. The table has approximately 75,000 distinct CDR3 sequences, just under 95% seen once; the top ten hold 0.24%. J lost 7 bases, V lost 3 bases, and 4 bases had no gene match. Germline CDR1 reads LNHDA; CDR2 reads SQIVND (reference sequence). There are 14 residues in the CDR3. This clonotype appeared a single time.

The chain couples TRBV19 to TRBJ2-1, with 9 bases identical to TRBD1. The specimen was CD8+ T cells from PBMCs. The TCR originated in a human donor in good health. Here the CDR3 DNA reads TGTGCCAGTAGTATGGTACAGGGGGCAAATGAGCAGTTCTTC. This sequence encodes CASSMVQGANEQFF. Supplemented by reference TRBV19 and TRBJ2-1, the full variable domain reads DGGITQSPKYLFRKEGQNVTLSCEQNLNHDAMYWYRQDPGQGLRLIYYSQIVNDFQKGDIAEGYSVSREKKESFPLTVTSAQKNPTAFYLCASSMVQGANEQFFGPGTRLTVL.